This entry describes one TCR beta chain. Its recognized antigen is unknown. It has no much larger one-base neighbor in the sample; base qualities were not kept. For repertoire sequencing, the TCR beta CDR3 regions were amplified from RNA transcripts. The first round of RT-PCR was done with HTBI primers and the Qiagen OneStep RT-PCR kit, and was followed by a second round of multiplex PCR, then size selection and purification. The libraries underwent paired-end sequencing with 100 bp reads on an Illumina HiSeq2000. The published analysis was carried out like this. SOAPnuke was used for read processing, and reads with adapters, uncalled bases, a mean Phred below 15, or no exact constant-primer or identifier match were discarded. High-quality paired reads were merged with COPE v1.2.5. Each unique nucleotide sequence was treated as a clonotype, and MiTCR v1.1 was used to align the clonotypes to the IMGT TRB V, D and J references. The analysis was limited to V-J combinations with a frequency above 0.0001, which together covered more than 98% of repertoires. For each V-J combination, a TCR clonal expansion and chaos score was defined as the ratio of F50 clonal expansion to chaos observed in the TCRdist matrix. Welch's t-statistics and random forest were used to narrow the features down to about a dozen V-J combinations, which were then fed into a naive Bayes classifier. The Morisita-Horn index was used to measure how similar the thyroid and blood repertoires were. The public reads were quality trimmed at Q25 with fastp and then assembled into clones with MiXCR by TCRdb, keeping productive beta chains. Each record represents a unique CDR3 protein, reported with the most common genes and DNA among its rows. Here the V and J calls rest on TCRdb's processing, not on the authors' analysis. This sample gives roughly 700,000 distinct CDR3 sequences in total; approximately 40% of them show up just once. Of the sample, 40% to 55% falls within the top ten clones.

Trimming takes 4 bases off V and 10 bases off J; junction bases not matched to a gene: 3. The germline V gene gives CDR1 as WSHSY and CDR2 as SAAADI. Counted from cysteine to phenylalanine, this CDR3 has 11 amino acids. Just the 33-base CDR3 DNA is kept, in frame starting at base 1. Patients with ophthalmopathy had moderately to severely active disease, with a Clinical Activity Score of 3 or more, a NOSPECS grade of 4 or more, and a disease duration of less than 3 months. Patients with other autoimmune diseases, uncontrolled infections, pregnancy or lactation were excluded from the study. Diagnosis relied on clinical symptoms, serum thyroxine, TRAb, thyroid ultrasound and orbital computed tomography. Using Ficoll-Paque density gradient centrifugation, PBMCs were isolated from less than 13 ml of fresh peripheral blood. Total RNA was extracted using Trizol reagent, and RNA quality was checked on an Agilent 2100 Bioanalyzer.

This sample was included in a study of Graves' ophthalmopathy and Graves' hyperthyroidism (dated by TCRdb to the late 2010s). Background for the entire study: Peripheral blood was collected at initial diagnosis, prior to any treatment. To explore V-J signatures that separate ophthalmopathy from hyperthyroidism, a discovery set of about a hundred patients was enrolled, consisting of about 45 with ophthalmopathy and approximately 57 with stable hyperthyroidism. To tell Graves' ophthalmopathy apart from Graves' hyperthyroidism, and to predict which patients would progress to ophthalmopathy, the study relied on TCR beta repertoire signatures. The independent validation cohort included roughly 19 hyperthyroidism patients plus 17 patients who later progressed from hyperthyroidism to ophthalmopathy. In about six hyperthyroidism patients, the T-cell repertoires found in thyroid tissue were compared with those found in blood. In total, approximately 140 blood samples were TCR-sequenced: 40 to 45 ophthalmopathy, some 75 hyperthyroidism and approximately 17 hyperthyroidism-to-ophthalmopathy patients. Once sampling was done, hyperthyroidism patients were given methimazole at a starting dose of 30 mg daily, while ophthalmopathy patients were given high-dose intravenous methylprednisolone. What the work shows at the level of the full study, not this receptor alone: No statistical method was used to predetermine the sample size, and group allocation was not hidden from the investigators. Ophthalmopathy was separated from stable hyperthyroidism by the 13-signature model with roughly 90% sensitivity and just under 84% specificity in cross-validation and with 80%/75% in the test set. Among expanded thyroid clonotypes with frequency above 0.001, most also showed up in blood, which suggests that blood repertoires may reflect the thyroid immune response. In validation, the model predicted ophthalmopathy progression with 55% to 71% sensitivity and around 72% specificity; 12 predicted patients were CT-confirmed with GO in a median of around 6.5 months.

This sequence originates from an adult man with Graves' ophthalmopathy. The sequence is built from TRBV10-2 and TRBJ1-2, with 7 central nucleotides matching TRBD1. The specimen was peripheral blood. The CDR3 region has the sequence CASSGQGAYTF. Here is the DNA: TGCGCCAGCAGTGGACAGGGCGCCTACACCTTC.